The entry below describes one T cell receptor beta chain. Antigen unknown. The sample belongs to a study of shared clonotypes between healthy human individuals. Study-wide results and limits: Clonotypes which were not shared had lower generation probabilities than clonotypes that all four donors shared.

CDR3 length equals 15 residues. The V gene's germline CDR1 is SGHNT and CDR2 YYREEE (reference sequence). V was cut by 4 bases and J by 0 bases, with 13 bases left in between. Sorted-subset replicate PCR reactions contained 200 ng DNA, corresponding to about 30,000 T cell genomes. TCRdb's copy holds only in-frame clones and misses some; the assay was immunoSEQ multiplex PCR. The sample records some 1.5 million clones, around 98% being singletons. This TCR was recovered from a man between 25 and 39 years old in good health. The chain employs TRBV5-4 and TRBJ1-2, with D unclear. Material for sequencing was naive CD4+ T cells sorted from blood. Regarding subset: CD45RA+ positively selected. CDR3 coding DNA: TGTGCCAGCAGCCCGGAGGGCAAAGCTAACTATGGCTACACCTTC. Translated, it gives CASSPEGKANYGYTF.